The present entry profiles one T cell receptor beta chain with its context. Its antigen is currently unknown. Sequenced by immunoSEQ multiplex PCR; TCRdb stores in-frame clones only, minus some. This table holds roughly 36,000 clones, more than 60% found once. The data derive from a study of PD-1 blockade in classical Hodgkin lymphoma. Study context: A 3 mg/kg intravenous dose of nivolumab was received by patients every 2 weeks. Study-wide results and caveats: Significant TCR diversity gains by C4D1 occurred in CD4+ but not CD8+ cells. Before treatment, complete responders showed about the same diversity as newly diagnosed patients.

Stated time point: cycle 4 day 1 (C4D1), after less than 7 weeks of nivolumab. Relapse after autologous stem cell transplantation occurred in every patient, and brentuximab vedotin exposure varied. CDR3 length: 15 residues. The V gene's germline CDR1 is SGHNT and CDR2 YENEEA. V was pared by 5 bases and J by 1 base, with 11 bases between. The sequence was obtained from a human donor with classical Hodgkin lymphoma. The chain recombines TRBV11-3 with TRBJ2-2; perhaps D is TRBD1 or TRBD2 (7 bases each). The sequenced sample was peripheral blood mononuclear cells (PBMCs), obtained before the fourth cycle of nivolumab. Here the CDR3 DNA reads TGTGCCAGCAGCCCCAGGGGGGGGAACACCGGGGAGCTGTTTTTT. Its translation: CASSPRGGNTGELFF.